The next 3 T cell receptor beta chains were all read from a single sample in a study of somatic mutations in cytotoxic T cells in rheumatoid arthritis. The method was immunoSEQ multiplex PCR; TCRdb's version includes in-frame clones alone and lacks a portion of them. The sample yields around 16,000 clones, roughly 74% seen once. Sequencing used CD8+ T cells sorted from blood. Source of these receptors: an adult with rheumatoid arthritis.

The chain uses TRBV7-2 and TRBJ2-7; no firm D call. The germline V gene encodes CDR1 SGHTA and CDR2 FQGNSA. V shed 4 bases and J shed 2 bases, with 9 bases lying between them. CDR3 length equals 13 residues. CDR3 DNA sequence: TGTGCCAGCAGCTACTCTCCCCCCTACGAGCAGTACTTC. Its protein product is CASSYSPPYEQYF. The complete variable domain, with remaining parts taken from reference TRBV7-2 and TRBJ2-7, reads GAGVSQSPSNKVTEKGKDVELRCDPISGHTALYWYRQSLGQGLEFLIYFQGNSAPDKSGLPSDRFSAERTGGSVSTLTIQRTQQEDSAVYLCASSYSPPYEQYFGPGTRLTVT.

V gene TRBV7-6 combines with J gene TRBJ2-1, with D possibly being TRBD1 (5 bases). Germline V CDR1 and CDR2: SGHVS, FNYEAQ. V gave up 2 bases and J gave up 3 bases, with 20 bases separating them. CDR3 length: 18 residues. CDR3 in amino acids: CASSLSDAGPTGYNEQFF. The CDR3 DNA reads as TGTGCCAGCAGCTTATCTGACGCAGGGCCAACTGGCTACAATGAGCAGTTCTTC.

This clone was picked up a small number of times. The genes are TRBV4-1 and TRBJ2-7; 9 positions agree with TRBD1. The germline gives CDR1 MGHRA, CDR2 YSYEKL. Trimming took 0 bases from V and 4 from J; bases not matched to a gene: 7. The CDR3 is 16 residues long. The CDR3 DNA follows: TGCGCCAGCAGCCAAGAAACGGGACAGGGATATTACGAGCAGTACTTC. Protein product: CASSQETGQGYYEQYF.